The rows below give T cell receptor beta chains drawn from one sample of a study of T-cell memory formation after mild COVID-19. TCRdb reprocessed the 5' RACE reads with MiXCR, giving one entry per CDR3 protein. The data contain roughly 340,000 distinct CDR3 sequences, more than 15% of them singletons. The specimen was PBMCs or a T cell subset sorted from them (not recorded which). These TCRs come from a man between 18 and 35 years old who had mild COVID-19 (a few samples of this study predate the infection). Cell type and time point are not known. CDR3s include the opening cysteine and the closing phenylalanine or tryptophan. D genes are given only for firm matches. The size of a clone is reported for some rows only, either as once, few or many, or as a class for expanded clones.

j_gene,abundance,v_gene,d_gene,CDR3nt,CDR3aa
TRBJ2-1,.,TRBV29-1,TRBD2,TGCAGCGTGAGAGCGGGGGGCTCCTACAATGAGCAGTTCTTC,CSVRAGGSYNEQFF
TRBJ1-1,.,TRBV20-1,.,TGCAGCGCCCTCACGGGGGCTGAAGCTTTCTTT,CSALTGAEAFF
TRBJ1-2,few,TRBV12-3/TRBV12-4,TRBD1,TGTGCCAGCAGTTTTATACAGGGGGTGAATGGCTACACCTTC,CASSFIQGVNGYTF
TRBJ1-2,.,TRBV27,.,TGTGCCAGCAGTTTGTCGCCCGACTATGGCTACACCTTC,CASSLSPDYGYTF
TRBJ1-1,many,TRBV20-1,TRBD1,TGCAGTGCTAGGGAGGGGGCGAAGGACACTGAAGCTTTCTTT,CSAREGAKDTEAFF
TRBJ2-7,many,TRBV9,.,TGTGCCAGCAGCCCCGGACATTCCTCTCGGGAGCAGTACTTC,CASSPGHSSREQYF
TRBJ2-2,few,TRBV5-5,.,TGTGCCAGCAGCGGGAGGGACACCCCGAACACCGGGGAGCTGTTTTTT,CASSGRDTPNTGELFF
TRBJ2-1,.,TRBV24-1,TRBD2,TGTGCCACCAGTGATTTGATTAGCGGGAGCAACAATGAGCAGTTCTTC,CATSDLISGSNNEQFF
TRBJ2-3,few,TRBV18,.,TGTGCCAGCTCACAAGCTAGAGCCCCCACAGATACGCAGTATTTT,CASSQARAPTDTQYF
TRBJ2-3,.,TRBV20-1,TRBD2,TGCAGTGCTAGAGAGGTAGTCACTAGCGGGGGGGCCTACACAGATACGCAGTATTTT,CSAREVVTSGGAYTDTQYF
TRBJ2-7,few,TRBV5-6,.,TGTGCCAGCTCGGGGACGGGGAACTCCTACGAGCAGTACTTC,CASSGTGNSYEQYF
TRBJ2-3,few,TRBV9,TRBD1,TGTGCCGGTCTCACAGGGGCCATCAGCACAGATACGCAGTATTTT,CAGLTGAISTDTQYF
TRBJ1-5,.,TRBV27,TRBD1,TGTGCCAGCAGTTCAACGACAGGGGTGGCTCAGCCCCAGCATTTT,CASSSTTGVAQPQHF
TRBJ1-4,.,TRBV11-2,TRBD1,TGTGCCAGCAGCTTAGGTCACACCCCAGGGGGTACGAGTGAAAAACTGTTTTTT,CASSLGHTPGGTSEKLFF
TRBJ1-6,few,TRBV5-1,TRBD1,TGCGCCAGCAGCCCCAATGCCATGGGACAGGGAACTGTGTCACCCCTCCACTTT,CASSPNAMGQGTVSPLHF
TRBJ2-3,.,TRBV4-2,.,TGTGCCAGCAGCCAAGATTGGGGCGACTTTTCAGATACGCAGTATTTT,CASSQDWGDFSDTQYF
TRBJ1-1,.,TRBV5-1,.,TGCGCCAGCAGAGACCGGGCCAAAGCTTTCTTT,CASRDRAKAFF
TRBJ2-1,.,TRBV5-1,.,TGCGCCAGCAGCCAGGACTCTATGAGCTCCTACAATGAGCAGTTCTTC,CASSQDSMSSYNEQFF
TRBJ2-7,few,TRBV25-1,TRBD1,TGTGCCAGCAGTGGATTGACAGGGCCCAACGAGCAGTACTTC,CASSGLTGPNEQYF
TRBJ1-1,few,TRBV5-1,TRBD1,TGCGCCAGCAGCTTAACAGGGGGCGAGAACACTGAAGCTTTCTTT,CASSLTGGENTEAFF
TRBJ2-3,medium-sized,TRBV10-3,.,TGTGCCATCAGTGAGTCGGACACAGATACGCAGTATTTT,CAISESDTDTQYF
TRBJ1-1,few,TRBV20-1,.,TGCAGTGCTAGATGGGGACCCATACGAACTGAAGCTTTCTTT,CSARWGPIRTEAFF
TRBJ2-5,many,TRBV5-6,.,TGTGCCAGCAGCTTGGGGCCTGGGGGGCAAGAGACCCAGTACTTC,CASSLGPGGQETQYF
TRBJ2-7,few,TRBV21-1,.,TGTGCCAGCAGGAAGACACTGTCCTCCTACGAGCAGTACTTC,CASRKTLSSYEQYF
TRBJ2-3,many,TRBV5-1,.,TGCGCCAGCAGGTTCAGCACAGATACGCAGTATTTT,CASRFSTDTQYF
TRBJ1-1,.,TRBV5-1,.,TGCGCCAGCAGCTTGGACGGCAGAGTGAACACTGAAGCTTTCTTT,CASSLDGRVNTEAFF
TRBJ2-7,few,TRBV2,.,TGTGCCAGCAGTCCTTCCGACACCACCTACGAGCAGTACTTC,CASSPSDTTYEQYF
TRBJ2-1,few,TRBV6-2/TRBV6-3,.,TGTGCCAGCAGAGACAGGAGTTCCTACAATGAGCAGTTCTTC,CASRDRSSYNEQFF
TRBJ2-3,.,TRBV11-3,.,TGTGCCAGCAGCTTAGGTGGTCAGGCAGATACGCAGTATTTT,CASSLGGQADTQYF
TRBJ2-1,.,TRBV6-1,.,TGTGCCAGCAGTCTTGCCCTCGGACGGAACGGAAATGAGCAGTTCTTC,CASSLALGRNGNEQFF
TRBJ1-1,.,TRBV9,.,TGTGCCAGCAGCGTAGAATTGGGGAACACTGAAGCTTTCTTT,CASSVELGNTEAFF
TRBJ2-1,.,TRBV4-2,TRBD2,TGTGCCAGCAGCCAAGACGCGACGGGGGGACCCTACAATGAGCAGTTCTTC,CASSQDATGGPYNEQFF
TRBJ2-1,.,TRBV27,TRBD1,TGTGCCAGCAGTTTACGCTGGACAGGGAACTATGAGCAGTTCTTC,CASSLRWTGNYEQFF
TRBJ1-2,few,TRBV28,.,TGTGCCAGTGGACAGATAAGTAACTATGGCTACACCTTC,CASGQISNYGYTF
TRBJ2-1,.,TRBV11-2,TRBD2,TGTGCCAGCAGGGGACTAGCGGGGGGGCGTGGCAATGAGCAGTTCTTC,CASRGLAGGRGNEQFF
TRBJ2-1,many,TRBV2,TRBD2,TGTGCCAGCAGTGAAGGACTAGCCTCCTACAATGAGCAGTTCTTC,CASSEGLASYNEQFF
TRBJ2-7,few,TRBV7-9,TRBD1,TGTGCCAGCAGCGAACGGGGGACAGGGAACTACGAGCAGTACTTC,CASSERGTGNYEQYF
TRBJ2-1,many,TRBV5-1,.,TGCGCCAGCTTCCTCCAGGGCTCCTACAATGAGCAGTTCTTC,CASFLQGSYNEQFF
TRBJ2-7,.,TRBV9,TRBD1,TGTGCCAGCAGCGCCCAGACAGGGAGATCTTCCTACGAGCAGTACTTC,CASSAQTGRSSYEQYF
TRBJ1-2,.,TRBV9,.,TGTGCCAGCAGGGACGAAACAGGGATGGGTGGCTACACCTTC,CASRDETGMGGYTF
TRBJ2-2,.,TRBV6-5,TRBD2,TGTGCCAGCAGTGCCTTGGCCGGGACTAGCGGGGGGTCTAGGACCGGGGAGCTGTTTTTT,CASSALAGTSGGSRTGELFF
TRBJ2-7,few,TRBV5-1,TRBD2,TGCGCCAGCAGCACCGGACTAGCGGGGGGATTCTACGAGCAGTACTTC,CASSTGLAGGFYEQYF
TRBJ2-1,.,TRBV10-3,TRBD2,TGTGCCATCAGCGGCGATTGGCAGGGAGGGAGTTACAATGAGCAGTTCTTC,CAISGDWQGGSYNEQFF
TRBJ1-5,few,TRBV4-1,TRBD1,TGCGCCAGCAGCCGGGGACAGGGGGGTGACAATCAGCCCCAGCATTTT,CASSRGQGGDNQPQHF
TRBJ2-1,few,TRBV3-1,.,TGTGCCAGCAGCCAAGATCGGGTATCTAATGAGCAGTTCTTC,CASSQDRVSNEQFF
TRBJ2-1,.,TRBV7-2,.,TGTGCCAGCACCTCGACAGGACACACCTACAATGAGCAGTTCTTC,CASTSTGHTYNEQFF
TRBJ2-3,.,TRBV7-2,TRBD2,TGTGCCAGCAGCTCGTTCAGGCCAGCGGGATACACAGATACGCAGTATTTT,CASSSFRPAGYTDTQYF
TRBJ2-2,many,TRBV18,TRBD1,TGTGCCAGCTCCCAGACTGGGACAGGGGTCACCGGGGAGCTGTTTTTT,CASSQTGTGVTGELFF